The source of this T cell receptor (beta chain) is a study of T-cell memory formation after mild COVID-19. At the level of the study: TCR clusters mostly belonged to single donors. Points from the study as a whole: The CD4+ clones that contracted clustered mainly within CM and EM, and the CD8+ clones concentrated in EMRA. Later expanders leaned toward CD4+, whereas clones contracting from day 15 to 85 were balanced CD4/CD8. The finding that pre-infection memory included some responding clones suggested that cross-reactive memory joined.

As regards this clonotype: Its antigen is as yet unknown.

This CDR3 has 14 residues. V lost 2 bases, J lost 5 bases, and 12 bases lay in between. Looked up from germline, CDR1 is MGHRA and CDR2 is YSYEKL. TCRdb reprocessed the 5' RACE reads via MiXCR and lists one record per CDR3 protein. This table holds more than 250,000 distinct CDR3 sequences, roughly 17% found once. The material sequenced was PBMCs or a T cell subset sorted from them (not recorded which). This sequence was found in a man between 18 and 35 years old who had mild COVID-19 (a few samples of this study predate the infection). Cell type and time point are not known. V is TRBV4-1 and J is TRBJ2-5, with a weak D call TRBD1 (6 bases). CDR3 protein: CASSQLQGMETQYF. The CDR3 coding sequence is TGCGCCAGCAGCCAATTACAGGGTATGGAGACCCAGTACTTC.